These T cell receptor beta chains were read from a single sample in a study of T cells in Graves' hyperthyroidism and ophthalmopathy. TCRdb processed the multiplex PCR reads anew with MiXCR; each CDR3 protein has one entry. The data contain more than 350,000 distinct CDR3 sequences, more than 13% of them singletons. Sequenced input: blood. All receptors derive from a woman younger than 45 with Graves' hyperthyroidism. Both conserved end residues are part of each CDR3. A D gene is named only where the DNA matches it firmly.

>TRBV18|TRBD2|18
CASSPRAPGLAGEETQYF
>TRBV9|-|16
CASSVTGVLSTDTQYF
>TRBV20-1|TRBD1|15
CSAGDPGQGRNEQFF
>TRBV5-1|TRBD1|15
CASSQNRDRSSEQYF
>TRBV3-1|-|16
CASSQGHLGMNTEAFF
>TRBV7-9|TRBD1|15
CASSAGTGGPDTQYF
>TRBV5-6|-|16
CASSLAIGSRGYEQYF
>TRBV6-1|-|14
CASRHRGQDTEAFF
>TRBV10-1|-|13
CASSASGAETQYF
>TRBV6-1|TRBD1|18
CASSDPGKPDRGSQPQHF
>TRBV20-1|-|13
CSASWGQGEKLFF
>TRBV20-1|-|13
CSASAPGSYGYTF
>TRBV5-1|-|17
CASSLSQDSKMNTEAFF
>TRBV7-3|-|15
CASSLGPATSRDLFF
>TRBV12-3/TRBV12-4|TRBD1|16
CASRAGTGGLANEQYF
>TRBV5-1|TRBD1|20
CASSLVPGTGDFGSYNEQFF
>TRBV28|-|14
CASSFLRRDFEQFF
>TRBV6-1|TRBD1|13
CASSERDRGGYTF
>TRBV30|-|15
CAWSVSGSEMNEQFF
>TRBV5-6|TRBD1|15
CASTTTGGAGTEAFF
>TRBV3-1|-|16
CASSPRQVNWNTEAFF
>TRBV28|TRBD1|14
CASSLQGAYEKLFF
>TRBV27|-|13
CASSSAGSYEQYF
>TRBV30|-|13
CAWSEQGDDGYTF
>TRBV29-1|-|14
CSVIKSGGQETQYF
>TRBV6-2/TRBV6-3|-|15
CASSYSGYDNSPLHF
>TRBV6-1|-|13
CASSVRETYEQYF
>TRBV30|TRBD2|16
CAWVPRLAGVRYEQYF
>TRBV28|-|15
CASRSRVYGNQPQHF
>TRBV5-6|TRBD1|15
CASSQGTDGVYEQYF
>TRBV20-1|TRBD1|14
CSARGGQANTEAFF
>TRBV5-1|-|15
CASSLGGSTNTEAFF
>TRBV6-1|TRBD1|15
CASTLTGGRTDTQYF
>TRBV19|-|14
CASSIHSSGNTIYF
>TRBV28|-|12
CASSPTDYGYTF
>TRBV4-1|-|16
CASSQGRGAGNTEAFF
>TRBV28|TRBD2|16
CASTTIGLAGFGELFF
>TRBV3-1|-|12
CASSQVPDTQYF
>TRBV14|-|15
CASSRLTISTDTQYF
>TRBV3-1|-|15
CASSQRRPIGGTQYF
>TRBV29-1|TRBD2|19
CSVGPPREGTSGSVNEQFF
>TRBV5-1|TRBD1|13
CASSPGQGAGYTF
>TRBV7-8|-|14
CASSLSEASYEQYF
>TRBV7-8|-|16
CASSLGVVSSYNEQFF
>TRBV18|TRBD2|18
CASSPTGYAIAGKNIQYF
>TRBV6-5|-|14
CASSYRQGTDTQYF
>TRBV6-2/TRBV6-3|TRBD2|15
CASSWTSGSTDTQYF